This T cell receptor (beta chain) appears in the sequencing data of a study of T cell repertoires in cytomegalovirus infection. This clonotype came up a few times. One entry per CDR3 protein results from TCRdb running MiXCR on the reads. The sample records approximately 100,000 distinct CDR3 sequences, about a quarter being singletons. The TCR comes from a human donor in good health (CMV status not recorded). Some clones in this sample may be carry-over from other donors' samples. Sequenced sample: CD8+ T cells from PBMCs.

This chain's CDR3 is CASSRGDRVNTEAFF. The DNA for the CDR3 is TGTGCCAGTAGTAGAGGGGACAGGGTGAACACTGAAGCTTTCTTT. The chain carries TRBV19 and TRBJ1-1, with TRBD1 matching 9 bases. CDR1 is LNHDA and CDR2 is SQIVND in the germline V gene (reference sequence). The V and J ends lost 4 bases and 0 bases, in that order; junction bases with no gene match: 3. The CDR3 contains 15 residues. The whole variable domain, remainder taken from reference TRBV19 and TRBJ1-1, is DGGITQSPKYLFRKEGQNVTLSCEQNLNHDAMYWYRQDPGQGLRLIYYSQIVNDFQKGDIAEGYSVSREKKESFPLTVTSAQKNPTAFYLCASSRGDRVNTEAFFGQGTRLTVV.